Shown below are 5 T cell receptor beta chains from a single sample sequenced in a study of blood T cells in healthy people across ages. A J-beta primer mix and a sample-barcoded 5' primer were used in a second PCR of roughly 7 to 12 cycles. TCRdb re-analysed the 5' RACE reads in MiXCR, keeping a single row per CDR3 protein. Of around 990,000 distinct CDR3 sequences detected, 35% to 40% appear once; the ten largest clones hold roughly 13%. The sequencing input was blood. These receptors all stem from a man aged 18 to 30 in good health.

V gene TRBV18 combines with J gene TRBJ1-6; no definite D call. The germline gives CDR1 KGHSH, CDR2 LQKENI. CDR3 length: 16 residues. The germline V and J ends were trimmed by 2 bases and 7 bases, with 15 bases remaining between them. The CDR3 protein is CASSPDGPPTNSPLHF. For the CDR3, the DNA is TGTGCCAGCTCACCAGACGGGCCACCAACGAATTCACCCCTCCACTTT.

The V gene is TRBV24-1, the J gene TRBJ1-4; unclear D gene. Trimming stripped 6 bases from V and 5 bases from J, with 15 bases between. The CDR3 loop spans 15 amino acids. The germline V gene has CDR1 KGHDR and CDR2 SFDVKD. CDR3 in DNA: TGTGCCACCAGTAATCCGGGAATTAGCAATGAAAAACTGTTTTTT. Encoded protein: CATSNPGISNEKLFF.

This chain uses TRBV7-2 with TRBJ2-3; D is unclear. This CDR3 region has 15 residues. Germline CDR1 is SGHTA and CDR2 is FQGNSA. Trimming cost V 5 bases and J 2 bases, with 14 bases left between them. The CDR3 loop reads CASSLRPASTDTQYF. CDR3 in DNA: TGTGCCAGCAGCCTAAGGCCGGCCTCCACAGATACGCAGTATTTT.

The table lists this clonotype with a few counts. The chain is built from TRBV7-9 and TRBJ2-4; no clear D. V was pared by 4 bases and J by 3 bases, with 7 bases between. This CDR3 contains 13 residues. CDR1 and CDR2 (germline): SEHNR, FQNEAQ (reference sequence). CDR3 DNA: TGTGCCAGCAGCTATCTGGGCAAAAACATTCAGTACTTC. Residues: CASSYLGKNIQYF.

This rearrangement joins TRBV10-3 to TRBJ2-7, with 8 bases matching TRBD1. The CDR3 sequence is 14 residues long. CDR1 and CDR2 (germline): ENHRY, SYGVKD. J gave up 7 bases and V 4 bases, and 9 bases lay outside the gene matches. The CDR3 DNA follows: TGTGCCATCAGTGGAGTACAGGGGGACAATGAGCAGTACTTC. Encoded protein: CAISGVQGDNEQYF.